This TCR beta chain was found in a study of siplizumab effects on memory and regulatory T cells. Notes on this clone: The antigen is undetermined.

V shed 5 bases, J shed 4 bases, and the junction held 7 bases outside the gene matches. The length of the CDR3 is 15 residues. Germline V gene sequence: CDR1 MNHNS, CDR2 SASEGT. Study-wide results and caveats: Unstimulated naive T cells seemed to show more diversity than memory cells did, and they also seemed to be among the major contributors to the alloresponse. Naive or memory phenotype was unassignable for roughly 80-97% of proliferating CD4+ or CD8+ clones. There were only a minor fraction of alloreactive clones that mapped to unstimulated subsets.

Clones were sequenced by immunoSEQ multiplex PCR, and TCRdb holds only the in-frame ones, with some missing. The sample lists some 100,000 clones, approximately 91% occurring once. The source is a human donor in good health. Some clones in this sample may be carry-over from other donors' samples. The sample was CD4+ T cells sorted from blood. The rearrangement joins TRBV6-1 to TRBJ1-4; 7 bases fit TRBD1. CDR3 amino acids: CASSRTGRYNEKLFF. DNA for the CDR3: TGTGCCAGCAGTCGGACAGGTCGCTATAATGAAAAACTGTTTTTT.